The 20 T cell receptor beta chains below were found in one sample sequenced in a study of blood T cell repertoires in COVID-19. The protocol was immunoSEQ multiplex PCR, while the TCRdb copy is restricted to in-frame clones and leaves out a portion. The sample holds roughly 150,000 clones, approximately 78% seen once. Source material: peripheral blood. Receptors were obtained from a human donor with acute or convalescent COVID-19. The donor label of this sample is uncertain.

The chain employs TRBV2 and TRBJ2-7; 9 bases align to TRBD1. The CDR3 contains 14 residues. Looked up from germline, CDR1 is SNHLY and CDR2 is FYNNEI. Germline trimming cut 5 bases from V and 2 bases from J; bases unmatched to any gene: 4. The CDR3 DNA reads TGTGCCAGCAGTTCCGGGACAGGGACCTACGAGCAGTACTTC. Protein: CASSSGTGTYEQYF. Filled out from reference TRBV2 and TRBJ2-7, the complete variable domain reads EPEVTQTPSHQVTQMGQEVILRCVPISNHLYFYWYRQILGQKVEFLVSFYNNEISEKSEIFDDQFSVERPDGSNFTLKIRSTKLEDSAMYFCASSSGTGTYEQYFGPGTRLTVT.

The rearrangement links TRBV4-1 to TRBJ1-1, with D uncertain. In germline, CDR1 is MGHRA, CDR2 YSYEKL. The CDR3 has 15 residues. Trimming stripped 4 bases from V and 1 base from J, with 13 bases between. The CDR3 sequence is CASSLKIRENTEAFF. The CDR3 coding sequence is TGCGCCAGCAGCCTCAAGATCCGGGAGAACACTGAAGCTTTCTTT.

This clone was found a few times. The sample contains more than one DNA sequence encoding this CDR3. The rearrangement uses TRBV18 and TRBJ1-2; no clear D. CDR3 length: 12 amino acids. Per germline, CDR1 KGHSH and CDR2 LQKENI. With 5 bases removed from V and 2 bases from J, the gap between germline ends came to 6 bases. CDR3 nucleotides: TGTGCCAGCTCAGGGCAGAACTATGGCTACACCTTC. Translated, it gives CASSGQNYGYTF.

The J gene is TRBJ2-6, the V gene TRBV5-4, with TRBD1 matching over 8 bases. The CDR3 runs to 17 residues. In germline, CDR1 is SGHNT, CDR2 YYREEE (reference sequence). J gave up 0 bases and V 3 bases, and 5 bases lay outside the gene matches. DNA of the CDR3: TGTGCCAGCAGCTATGACAGGGGTAACTCTGGGGCCAACGTCCTGACTTTC. Protein product: CASSYDRGNSGANVLTF.

This chain links TRBV5-1 with TRBJ2-3; tentatively, D is TRBD2 (5 bases). Germline lookup yields CDR1 SGHRS and CDR2 YFSETQ. The CDR3 covers 15 residues. The V and J ends lost 0 bases and 3 bases respectively, with 11 bases between them. DNA of the CDR3: TGCGCCAGCAGCTTGGTGGCTAGCCGAACAGATACGCAGTATTTT. This gives the protein CASSLVASRTDTQYF.

The chain has TRBV7-6 and TRBJ1-2, with 8 positions matching TRBD1. The V segment lost 4 bases and the J segment 3 bases; nucleotides outside the gene matches: 7. The CDR3 consists of 15 residues. CDR1 is SGHVS and CDR2 is FNYEAQ in the germline V gene. The CDR3 region is CASSSGTGEHYGYTF. The CDR3 DNA is TGTGCCAGCAGCTCCGGGACAGGAGAGCACTATGGCTACACCTTC.

The chain couples TRBV7-6 to TRBJ1-1, with TRBD1 as a possible D gene (5 bases). Germline CDR1 reads SGHVS; CDR2 reads FNYEAQ. With 4 bases removed from V and 0 bases from J, the gap between germline ends came to 15 bases. CDR3 size: 16 residues. Here the CDR3 reads CASSSTGRGLNTEAFF. CDR3 nucleotides: TGTGCCAGCAGCTCCACGGGGCGGGGGTTGAACACTGAAGCTTTCTTT.

A word on this clone: One end of the junction fails to match germline, which may point to a read error. This chain links TRBV7-7 with TRBJ2-5, with D possibly being TRBD1 (6 bases). This CDR3 comprises 13 residues. From germline, CDR1 is SSHAT and CDR2 FNYEAQ (reference sequence). For the CDR3, the DNA is TGTGCTAGCAGCTTAAACAGGGCAGAGACCCAGTACTTC. Protein sequence: CASSLNRAETQYF.

CDR3 residues: CASSKGDGGTGADEQYF. The CDR3 DNA follows: TGTGCCAGCAGTAAAGGAGACGGAGGGACAGGGGCCGACGAGCAGTACTTC. The chain is built from TRBV2 and TRBJ2-7, with TRBD1 matching over 10 bases. This CDR3 region has 17 residues. Trimming took 5 bases from V and 5 from J; bases not matched to a gene: 15. Germline lookup yields CDR1 SNHLY and CDR2 FYNNEI.

The rearrangement joins TRBV3-1 (or the pseudogene TRBV3-2) to TRBJ2-5, with TRBD1 identical over 8 bases. Germline assignment: CDR1 LGHDT and CDR2 YNNKEL (reference sequence). CDR3 length: 15 amino acids. Trimming removed 2 bases from V and 4 bases from J; junction bases left unmatched: 6. CDR3 residues: CASSQMTGATETQYF. CDR3 bases: TGTGCCAGCAGCCAAATGACAGGGGCGACAGAGACCCAGTACTTC.

This chain joins TRBV25-1 and TRBJ2-7; TRBD1 might be the D (6 bases). This CDR3 has 15 residues. V was cut by 5 bases and J by 1 base, with 15 bases left in between. CDR1 and CDR2 (germline): MGHDK, SYGVNS. The CDR3 loop is CASSLTGMGSYEQYF. In DNA, the CDR3 is TGTGCCAGCAGTTTAACAGGGATGGGGTCCTACGAGCAGTACTTC.

V usage is TRBV12-3 or TRBV12-4 and J usage is TRBJ1-1, with 7 bases fitting TRBD1. The V and J ends lost 6 bases and 4 bases, in that order; junction bases with no gene match: 2. This CDR3 region has 12 residues. In nucleotides, the CDR3 is TGTGCCAGCAGGCCAGGGGGCACTGAAGCTTTCTTT. Translating it yields CASRPGGTEAFF.

The CDR3 loop reads CASSLQRQGDSEAFF. CDR3 DNA sequence: TGCGCCAGCAGCTTACAGCGACAGGGGGACAGTGAAGCTTTCTTT. This chain links TRBV5-1 with TRBJ1-1, with 9 bases that match TRBD1. Trimming at V came to 2 bases and at J to 7 bases, leaving 9 bases not matched to a gene. Looked up from germline, CDR1 is SGHRS and CDR2 is YFSETQ. The CDR3 is 15 amino acids.

This rearrangement joins TRBV6-1 to TRBJ1-2, with 9 nucleotides matching TRBD1. The V and J ends lost 4 bases and 4 bases, in that order; junction bases with no gene match: 10. The CDR3 runs to 16 residues. The germline gives CDR1 MNHNS, CDR2 SASEGT. As DNA, the CDR3 is TGTGCCAGCAGTGGCTACAGGGGGCAAAAAGGCTATGGCTACACCTTC. The encoded protein is CASSGYRGQKGYGYTF.

V and J are TRBV14 and TRBJ1-1; D perhaps matches TRBD1 (6 bases). CDR1 and CDR2 (germline): SGHDN, FVKESK. V dropped 6 bases and J dropped 0 bases, with 17 bases sitting between them. The CDR3 consists of 16 residues. CDR3 sequence: CASSRIVGAMNTEAFF. In DNA form, the CDR3 reads TGTGCCAGCAGTCGAATCGTGGGGGCTATGAACACTGAAGCTTTCTTT. Full variable domain (outside the CDR3, taken from reference TRBV14 and TRBJ1-1): EAGVTQFPSHSVIEKGQTVTLRCDPISGHDNLYWYRRVMGKEIKFLLHFVKESKQDESGMPNNRFLAERTGGTYSTLKVQPAELEDSGVYFCASSRIVGAMNTEAFFGQGTRLTVV.

The chain employs TRBV15 and TRBJ2-7, with D maybe TRBD1 (5 bases). Germline values: CDR1 LNHNV, CDR2 YYDKDF (reference sequence). Trimming left V 0 bases short and J 4 bases short, with 10 bases between. The CDR3 loop spans 14 amino acids. CDR3 nucleotide sequence: TGTGCCACCAGCAGAGATGGCGCAGGGTACGAGCAGTACTTC. Encoded protein: CATSRDGAGYEQYF.

The chain couples TRBV5-8 to TRBJ1-2, with D tentatively TRBD1 (5 bases). Germline CDR1 SGHTS, CDR2 YDEGEE. The V and J ends lost 4 bases and 2 bases respectively, with 12 bases between them. The CDR3 runs 14 residues. The CDR3, as DNA: TGTGCCAGCAGCCGTCCGGGGGTAAACTATGGCTACACCTTC. Translated, it gives CASSRPGVNYGYTF.

The chain couples TRBV12-3 or TRBV12-4 to TRBJ1-4; D may be TRBD1 (6 bases). The ends were cut back, 5 bases at V and 15 bases at J, with 19 bases in the middle. The CDR3 extends over 13 amino acids. CDR3 sequence: CASSANRVERVFF. In DNA form, the CDR3 reads TGTGCCAGCAGTGCCAACAGGGTGGAGAGGGTGTTTTTT.

This clone was detected a few times. The chain joins TRBV14 to TRBJ2-1; possibly TRBD1 for D (6 bases). Germline CDR1 reads SGHDN; CDR2 reads FVKESK. The germline V and J ends were trimmed by 1 base and 3 bases, with 19 bases remaining between them. The CDR3 spans 18 residues. The CDR3 sequence is CASSQGSWANRDYNEQFF. As DNA, the CDR3 is TGTGCCAGCAGCCAAGGTTCTTGGGCCAACAGGGACTACAATGAGCAGTTCTTC.

This clone was seen just once. The chain links TRBV6-5 to TRBJ1-5; the D is unclear. Germline lookup yields CDR1 MNHEY and CDR2 SVGAGI. Trimming removed 7 bases from V and 2 bases from J, with 9 bases in between. The CDR3 consists of 13 residues. CDR3 protein: CASMTGGNQPQHF. CDR3 nucleotides: TGTGCCAGCATGACCGGGGGCAATCAGCCCCAGCATTTT.